These 7 T cell receptor beta chains originate from one sample sequenced in a study of blood T cell repertoires in COVID-19. The data were produced by immunoSEQ multiplex PCR, yet TCRdb's version contains in-frame clones alone and is incomplete. The table shows about 230,000 clones, with around four fifths occurring only once. The sequenced material came from peripheral blood. The receptors were sampled from an older woman with active or convalescent COVID-19.

This chain connects TRBV7-8 to TRBJ2-1, with 9 nucleotides matching TRBD2. Unmatched junction bases numbered 11, after V lost 3 bases and J lost 5 bases. Germline V CDR1 and CDR2: SGHVS, FQNEAQ. The CDR3 has 17 residues. CDR3 amino acids: CASSLPRLAGRNNEQFF. Here the CDR3 DNA reads TGTGCCAGCAGCTTGCCTAGGCTAGCGGGAAGAAACAATGAGCAGTTCTTC.

V and J are TRBV18 and TRBJ1-1, with D tentatively TRBD1 (5 bases). The germline CDR1 and CDR2 sequences are KGHSH and LQKENI. Trimming removed 1 base from V and 0 bases from J, with 9 bases in between. This CDR3 region has 15 residues. The chain's CDR3 is CASSPRRDLNTEAFF. CDR3 in DNA: TGTGCCAGCTCACCACGCAGGGATCTGAACACTGAAGCTTTCTTT.

This clone was seen only once. The V gene is TRBV2, the J gene TRBJ1-5; D might be TRBD1 (5 bases). The V gene lost 5 bases and the J gene lost 4 bases, with 18 bases spanning the gap. In germline, CDR1 is SNHLY, CDR2 FYNNEI. CDR3 length equals 16 residues. The CDR3 nucleotides are TGTGCCAGCAGTACCCTAGGGACTGCTCAAAATCAGCCCCAGCATTTT. Translating it yields CASSTLGTAQNQPQHF.

CDR3 DNA: TGTGCCAGCAGCCCCCAACCCGGCACCGGGGAGCTGTTTTTT. It codes for CASSPQPGTGELFF. V gene TRBV3-1 (or the pseudogene TRBV3-2) combines with J gene TRBJ2-2; no firm D call. CDR1 and CDR2 (germline): LGHDT, YNNKEL (reference sequence). The CDR3 sequence is 14 residues long. Trimming stripped 4 bases from V and 4 bases from J, with 10 bases between.

This clone was seen a handful of times. The V and J genes are TRBV7-9 and TRBJ1-6; TRBD1 matches 8 bases. V was clipped by 3 bases and J by 10 bases; unmatched bases: 17. Germline CDR1 and CDR2: SEHNR and FQNEAQ (reference sequence). The CDR3 contains 18 residues. CDR3 amino acids: CASSFDPGQGARGSPLHF. The CDR3 coding sequence is TGTGCCAGCAGCTTTGACCCCGGGCAGGGGGCACGGGGCTCACCCCTCCACTTT.

This chain joins TRBV20-1 and TRBJ2-5; 7 bases line up with TRBD2. The CDR3 runs to 10 residues. The J segment lost 7 bases and the V segment lost 5 bases, leaving 1 base of the junction unmatched. CDR1 is DFQATT, CDR2 SNEGSKA, per germline (reference sequence). CDR3 coding DNA: TGCAGTGCTGGGGAGGGGACCCAGTACTTC. This translates into CSAGEGTQYF.

The chain has TRBV20-1 and TRBJ1-2; 10 bases line up with TRBD1. CDR1 is DFQATT, CDR2 SNEGSKA, per germline (reference sequence). V lost 3 bases, J lost 4 bases, and 5 bases stayed unmatched. The CDR3 loop spans 14 amino acids. The CDR3 DNA follows: TGCAGTGCTAGTGGAGGGGACAGGGGCTATGGCTACACCTTC. It yields the protein CSASGGDRGYGYTF.